This TCR beta chain was documented in a study of cytomegalovirus exposure and HLA in healthy donors. The CDR3 has 15 residues. CDR1 and CDR2 from the germline V gene are SGHAT and FQNNGV. V lost 6 bases, J lost 3 bases, and 4 bases stayed unmatched. General study findings and limits: Researchers counted 164 TCR beta chains as cytomegalovirus-associated.

Concerning this clone: Antigen unknown.

Both 60 Vbeta primers and 13 Jbeta primers went into the PCR. TCRdb's table, derived via immunoSEQ multiplex PCR, lists solely in-frame clones and lacks some. Reported are about 130,000 clones; the ten largest clones contain over 1.5%. This TCR came from a woman aged 40 to 50 in good health and CMV-seropositive. The rearrangement uses TRBV11-2 and TRBJ2-1; TRBD2 matches 11 bases. Sequenced input: PBMCs. The CDR3 DNA follows: TGTGCCAGCAGAATAGCGGGAGGGAACTACAATGAGCAGTTCTTC. Encoded protein: CASRIAGGNYNEQFF.